The 12 T cell receptor beta chains presented below share a single source sample, sequenced in a study of blood T cell repertoires in COVID-19. Repertoires were generated with immunoSEQ multiplex PCR, while TCRdb's copy carries only in-frame clones and drops some. The sample has 380,000 or so clones; approximately 90% are singletons. Sequenced input: PBMCs or T cells enriched from blood (not recorded which). The receptor set was obtained from a woman younger than 45 with acute COVID-19.

The chain combines TRBV7-9 with TRBJ2-3; 10 bases line up with TRBD2. Looked up from germline, CDR1 is SEHNR and CDR2 is FQNEAQ (reference sequence). The CDR3 runs 16 residues. V was pared by 4 bases and J by 1 base, with 5 bases of the junction left unmatched. The CDR3, as DNA: TGTGCCAGCAGCTCCGCCGGGACTAGCGGCACAGATACGCAGTATTTT. Translated, it gives CASSSAGTSGTDTQYF.

The genes are TRBV11-3 and TRBJ1-6; TRBD1 matches at 8 bases. Per the germline V gene, CDR1 is SGHNT and CDR2 is YENEEA. V shed 6 bases, J shed 0 bases, and the junction held 7 bases outside the gene matches. The CDR3 is 17 amino acids. The CDR3 DNA is TGTGCCAGCAGAAGCCGGGACAGGAGCTCCTATAATTCACCCCTCCACTTT. It translates to CASRSRDRSSYNSPLHF.

J is TRBJ1-1 and V is TRBV19; TRBD1 aligns across 9 bases. Per germline, CDR1 LNHDA and CDR2 SQIVND (reference sequence). V lost 5 bases, J lost 4 bases, and 5 bases stayed unmatched. The CDR3 has 14 residues. CDR3 coding DNA: TGTGCCAGTAGTCTCGACAGGGGGGCCACTGAAGCTTTCTTT. Its protein is CASSLDRGATEAFF.

The V gene is TRBV24-1, the J gene TRBJ1-1; D is possibly TRBD1 (5 bases). The CDR3 runs 13 residues. V dropped 5 bases and J dropped 5 bases, with 11 bases sitting between them. Germline V gene data show CDR1 as KGHDR and CDR2 as SFDVKD. The CDR3 DNA sequence: TGTGCCACCAGTGGCAGGGCCAGTACTGAAGCTTTCTTT. Its translation is CATSGRASTEAFF.

CDR3 coding DNA: TGTGCCTGGACAGGTTGGAATACCTTGAACACTGAAGCTTTCTTT. Translated: CAWTGWNTLNTEAFF. The rearrangement links TRBV30 to TRBJ1-1, with D unresolved. Germline lookup yields CDR1 GTSNPN and CDR2 SVGIG (reference sequence). V lost 4 bases and J lost 0, with 15 bases in between. The CDR3 has 15 amino acids.

This clone has only one observation. This chain uses TRBV5-1 with TRBJ1-3; 8 positions agree with TRBD1. The CDR3 has 15 amino acids. Germline CDR1 reads SGHRS; CDR2 reads YFSETQ. The V segment lost 4 bases and the J segment 2 bases; nucleotides outside the gene matches: 5. CDR3 loop: CASSEQGAAGNTIYF. The CDR3 DNA reads as TGCGCCAGCAGCGAGCAGGGGGCGGCTGGAAACACCATATATTTT.

V is TRBV7-3 and J is TRBJ1-2; D possibly corresponds to TRBD1 (5 bases). This CDR3 has 16 residues. The ends were cut back, 5 bases at V and 0 bases at J, with 16 bases in the middle. CDR1 is SGHTA, CDR2 FQGTGA, per germline. CDR3 nucleotide sequence: TGTGCCAGCAGCGGAGAGATACAGGCGGCTAACTATGGCTACACCTTC. Translating it yields CASSGEIQAANYGYTF.

The chain carries TRBV24-1 and TRBJ1-1; 7 bases agree with TRBD1. CDR1 is KGHDR and CDR2 is SFDVKD in the germline V gene. This CDR3 region has 15 residues. V trimming: 3 bases; J trimming: 1 base; junction bases outside the gene matches: 4. The CDR3 DNA is TGTGCCACCAGTGATAGACGGACAGGGAACACTGAAGCTTTCTTT. It is translated as CATSDRRTGNTEAFF.

The V and J genes are TRBV3-1 (or the pseudogene TRBV3-2) and TRBJ2-2; D unresolved. The CDR3 runs to 14 residues. V lost 0 bases to trimming and J lost 7 bases, with 9 bases between them. From germline, CDR1 is LGHDT and CDR2 YNNKEL (reference sequence). CDR3 in amino acids: CASSQEFFHGELFF. In DNA form, the CDR3 reads TGTGCCAGCAGCCAAGAGTTTTTCCACGGGGAGCTGTTTTTT.

On this clone: This sample includes further DNA sequences coding for the same CDR3. The chain carries TRBV30 and TRBJ1-1; D may be TRBD1 (5 bases). The V end was cut by 5 bases, the J end by 0 bases, with 10 bases between. This CDR3 contains 13 residues. Germline loops: CDR1 GTSNPN, CDR2 SVGIG (reference sequence). The CDR3 sequence is CAWATGMNTEAFF. The CDR3 coding sequence is TGTGCCTGGGCCACAGGAATGAACACTGAAGCTTTCTTT.

This chain joins TRBV7-8 and TRBJ1-4, with D tentatively TRBD1 (6 bases). The CDR3 length is 15 residues. Germline V gene data show CDR1 as SGHVS and CDR2 as FQNEAQ. The V gene lost 5 bases and the J gene lost 5 bases, with 15 bases spanning the gap. CDR3 DNA sequence: TGTGCCAGCAGCGGTTCCCGGGACACCAATGAAAAACTGTTTTTT. This encodes CASSGSRDTNEKLFF.

The chain has TRBV6-4 and TRBJ1-1; possible D gene TRBD1, 6 bases. V lost 0 bases and J 8 bases, leaving 13 bases between the germline ends. Germline CDR1 reads MRHNA; CDR2 reads SNTAGT. The CDR3 spans 14 residues. The CDR3 loop is CASSDSSQGSEAFF. The DNA for the CDR3 is TGTGCCAGCAGTGACTCGAGTCAGGGGTCGGAAGCTTTCTTT.